The 25 T cell receptor beta chains below were found in one sample sequenced in a study of neoadjuvant anti-PD-1 for oral cavity cancer. The time point here: after neoadjuvant nivolumab, at surgical resection. Method: immunoSEQ multiplex PCR; TCRdb's copy keeps in-frame clones and lacks some. Seen here are about 14,000 clones, around 70% observed once, and the top ten hold more than 3%. The specimen comprised PBMCs, sampled after nivolumab (anti-PD-1) treatment. Source of these receptors: a person aged 40 to 85 with oral cavity squamous cell carcinoma.

The V gene is TRBV7-9, the J gene TRBJ2-7; tentative D call: TRBD2 (5 bases). The CDR3 totals 14 residues. Between the trimmed V and J ends, which lost 3 bases and 2 bases, there was a span of 11 bases. Germline-derived CDR1 and CDR2 are SEHNR and FQNEAQ (reference sequence). CDR3 protein: CASSFQDGAYEQYF. CDR3 sequence (DNA): TGTGCCAGCAGCTTCCAGGACGGGGCCTACGAGCAGTACTTC.

This clone was seen more than once but under ten times. The chain joins TRBV30 to TRBJ2-7, with unresolved D. V gave up 2 bases and J gave up 5 bases, with 13 bases separating them. CDR1 is GTSNPN, CDR2 SVGIG, per germline (reference sequence). There are 13 residues in the CDR3. Written as DNA, the CDR3 is TGTGCCTGGAGTAAGGGCTACCCCGACGAGCAGTACTTC. Its protein product is CAWSKGYPDEQYF.

This sequence joins TRBV6-5 and TRBJ2-6; D remains unclear. Germline loops: CDR1 MNHEY, CDR2 SVGAGI. V was cut by 6 bases and J by 0 bases, with 9 bases left in between. This CDR3 contains 15 residues. The CDR3 here is CASRRQYSGANVLTF. The CDR3 DNA reads as TGTGCCAGCAGGCGCCAATACTCTGGGGCCAACGTCCTGACTTTC.

The chain has TRBV5-1 and TRBJ2-1, with unresolved D. The CDR3 length is 13 residues. Germline CDR1 reads SGHRS; CDR2 reads YFSETQ. The ends were cut back, 2 bases at V and 8 bases at J, with 11 bases in the middle. The CDR3 loop reads CASSLTPKDEQFF. The CDR3, as DNA: TGCGCCAGCAGCTTAACCCCCAAAGATGAGCAGTTCTTC.

This clone was observed a few times. This sequence joins TRBV4-2 and TRBJ2-7; 8 positions agree with TRBD2. With V trimmed by 1 base and J by 1 base, 3 bases remained unmatched. This CDR3 comprises 15 residues. The germline V gene has CDR1 LGHNA and CDR2 YNFKEQ. The CDR3 DNA sequence: TGTGCCAGCAGCCAAGTGCAGCGGGAGTCCTACGAGCAGTACTTC. Its translation is CASSQVQRESYEQYF.

The gene calls are TRBV19 and TRBJ2-2, with D maybe TRBD2 (6 bases). The ends were cut back, 8 bases at V and 9 bases at J, with 13 bases in the middle. This CDR3 comprises 12 residues. The germline CDR1 and CDR2 sequences are LNHDA and SQIVND (reference sequence). The CDR3 loop is CASYGGTWELFF. The CDR3 region has the DNA TGTGCCAGTTATGGCGGGACCTGGGAGCTGTTTTTT.

The chain couples TRBV30 to TRBJ2-7; 10 positions match TRBD2. This CDR3 is 14 amino acids long. Germline CDR1 is GTSNPN and CDR2 is SVGIG (reference sequence). The trim removed 3 bases at V and 3 bases at J, leaving 5 bases unmatched. The CDR3 nucleotides are TGTGCCTGGAGGCCAGCGGGAGGGTTCTACGAGCAGTACTTC. Translating it yields CAWRPAGGFYEQYF.

The table lists this clone with a count of one. The chain links TRBV7-6 to TRBJ2-5; unclear D gene. Trimming removed 4 bases at V and 5 bases at J, with 8 bases between. This CDR3 has 12 amino acids. Germline assignment: CDR1 SGHVS and CDR2 FNYEAQ. CDR3 sequence reads: CASSSLWETQYF. CDR3 in DNA: TGTGCCAGCAGCTCTCTCTGGGAGACCCAGTACTTC. The full variable domain, in which reference TRBV7-6 and TRBJ2-5 provide the parts outside the CDR3, is GAGVSQSPRYKVTKRGQDVALRCDPISGHVSLYWYRQALGQGPEFLTYFNYEAQQDKSGLPNDRFSAERPEGSISTLTIQRTEQRDSAMYRCASSSLWETQYFGPGTRLLVL.

The chain joins TRBV27 to TRBJ1-2, with TRBD1 as a possible D gene (6 bases). This CDR3 region has 14 residues. Germline V gives CDR1 MNHEY, CDR2 SMNVEV (reference sequence). V gave up 6 bases and J gave up 4 bases, with 15 bases separating them. DNA for the CDR3: TGTGCCAGCAGCCTCACACAGGGATTCTATGGCTACACCTTC. This translates into CASSLTQGFYGYTF.

CDR3 residues: CAISESQVEISEQFF. CDR3 DNA: TGTGCCATCAGTGAGTCGCAGGTAGAAATAAGTGAGCAGTTCTTC. The chain uses TRBV10-3 and TRBJ2-1; D is unclear. The V end was cut by 0 bases, the J end by 9 bases, with 15 bases between. Germline-derived CDR1 and CDR2 are ENHRY and SYGVKD. The CDR3 loop spans 15 amino acids.

This chain connects TRBV11-3 to TRBJ2-1; 9 bases fit TRBD1. The CDR3 sequence is 16 residues long. J was trimmed by 3 bases and V by 5 bases; bases with no gene match: 8. Germline lookup yields CDR1 SGHNT and CDR2 YENEEA. The CDR3 spells CASSDGGTGHYNEQFF. In nucleotides, the CDR3 is TGTGCCAGCAGCGACGGGGGGACAGGGCACTACAATGAGCAGTTCTTC.

This clone is large within its sample. This rearrangement joins TRBV5-1 to TRBJ2-1; 9 bases map to TRBD2. J lost 2 bases, V lost 3 bases, and 3 bases had no gene match. In germline, CDR1 is SGHRS, CDR2 YFSETQ. This CDR3 contains 15 residues. CDR3 nucleotide sequence: TGCGCCAGCAGCTGGCGGGAGGGCACCTACAATGAGCAGTTCTTC. Residues: CASSWREGTYNEQFF.

This chain connects TRBV5-1 to TRBJ2-3; D call uncertain. CDR3 length: 11 residues. Trimming stripped 3 bases from V and 5 bases from J, with 4 bases between. Germline V gene data show CDR1 as SGHRS and CDR2 as YFSETQ. The CDR3 loop reads CASSSQDTQYF. In DNA, the CDR3 is TGCGCCAGCAGCTCCCAAGATACGCAGTATTTT.

The chain links TRBV28 to TRBJ1-5, with D tentatively TRBD1 (5 bases). The germline gives CDR1 MDHEN, CDR2 SYDVKM. The CDR3 is 17 residues long. V shed 4 bases and J shed 4 bases, with 20 bases lying between them. The CDR3 is CASSWRPRGNQNQPQHF. The CDR3 DNA reads TGTGCCAGCAGTTGGCGACCGCGGGGGAATCAAAATCAGCCCCAGCATTTT.

This clone was seen only once. The chain has TRBV5-1 and TRBJ2-7, with 8 bases matching TRBD1. Germline lookup yields CDR1 SGHRS and CDR2 YFSETQ. The CDR3 is 13 amino acids. Trimming took 4 bases from V and 3 from J; bases not matched to a gene: 3. The CDR3, as DNA: TGCGCCAGCAGCCCGGGACAGGACTACGAGCAGTACTTC. Translated: CASSPGQDYEQYF.

The rearrangement links TRBV10-2 to TRBJ1-5; D is possibly TRBD1 (6 bases). V dropped 8 bases and J dropped 0 bases, with 32 bases sitting between them. Germline values: CDR1 WSHSY, CDR2 SAAADI. The CDR3 covers 21 residues. The CDR3: CASALNPSTNRQGLSNQPQHF. The DNA of the CDR3 is TGCGCCAGCGCCCTCAACCCCTCCACCAACCGCCAGGGGCTTAGCAATCAGCCCCAGCATTTT.

A few counts support this clone. This chain uses TRBV2 with TRBJ2-2; 9 bases are shared with TRBD2. Per the germline V gene, CDR1 is SNHLY and CDR2 is FYNNEI. Trimming at V came to 8 bases and at J to 7 bases, leaving 8 bases not matched to a gene. The CDR3 covers 14 residues. The CDR3 coding sequence is TGTGCCAGCGGGGTAGCGGGAGCTGGCGGGGAGCTGTTTTTT. Protein sequence: CASGVAGAGGELFF.

The CDR3 nucleotides read TGTGCCAGCAGCTTACTAGACAGGGGAGGAGAGACCCAGTACTTC. The encoded protein is CASSLLDRGGETQYF. The V call is TRBV7-8, the J call TRBJ2-5; 8 nucleotides agree with TRBD1. From germline, CDR1 is SGHVS and CDR2 FQNEAQ. This CDR3 contains 15 residues. The V segment lost 2 bases and the J segment 4 bases; nucleotides outside the gene matches: 6.

CDR3 protein: CASSEFSRMVASGYTF. The CDR3 DNA sequence: TGTGCCAGCAGTGAATTTAGCAGGATGGTTGCGAGTGGCTACACCTTC. V and J are TRBV6-1 and TRBJ1-2; D gene unclear. Germline CDR1 MNHNS, CDR2 SASEGT. The V end lost 2 bases, the J end lost 7 bases, and 20 bases lay between the germline ends. The CDR3 totals 16 residues.

This clone has a single count. V usage is TRBV27 and J usage is TRBJ2-4, with D tentatively TRBD2 (6 bases). CDR3 size: 15 residues. Germline V CDR1 and CDR2: MNHEY, SMNVEV (reference sequence). The V end lost 4 bases, the J end lost 5 bases, and 15 bases lay between the germline ends. CDR3 DNA sequence: TGTGCCAGCAGTTCGGGACTCCTCCGTGAAAACATTCAGTACTTC. The encoded protein is CASSSGLLRENIQYF.

This clone is large (0.1 to 1%) within its sample. The genes are TRBV25-1 and TRBJ2-5, with a tentative D call TRBD1 (5 bases). V lost 3 bases and J lost 5, with 13 bases in between. From germline, CDR1 is MGHDK and CDR2 SYGVNS. This CDR3 is built from 14 residues. The CDR3 DNA follows: TGTGCCAGCAGTGATCGAGGACACCGGGAGACCCAGTACTTC. This encodes CASSDRGHRETQYF.

The V call is TRBV28, the J call TRBJ2-3; 9 positions agree with TRBD1. CDR1 is MDHEN and CDR2 is SYDVKM in the germline V gene. The CDR3 is 16 amino acids. J was trimmed by 3 bases and V by 4 bases; bases with no gene match: 8. The CDR3 DNA sequence: TGTGCCAGCAGTTCGACAGGGGGGTCTCTAACAGATACGCAGTATTTT. This sequence encodes CASSSTGGSLTDTQYF.

This clone has more than one count but fewer than ten. J is TRBJ2-3 and V is TRBV5-1; 15 nucleotides match TRBD2. With 7 bases clipped from V and 6 bases from J, the junction kept 0 bases outside the gene matches. This CDR3 is built from 13 residues. Per germline, CDR1 SGHRS and CDR2 YFSETQ. CDR3 DNA: TGCGCCAGCGGGACTAGCGGGAGGGATACGCAGTATTTT. Its translation: CASGTSGRDTQYF.

V usage is TRBV4-2 and J usage is TRBJ2-3; 10 nucleotides align to TRBD2. The CDR3 runs 17 residues. In germline, CDR1 is LGHNA, CDR2 YNFKEQ. The V gene end was trimmed by 0 bases and the J gene end by 6 bases; junction bases not matched to a gene: 9. The CDR3 sequence: CASSQELASGSSDTQYF. The CDR3 region has the DNA TGTGCCAGCAGCCAAGAGTTGGCTAGCGGGAGTTCGGATACGCAGTATTTT.

This chain links TRBV6-1 with TRBJ2-3; D gene unclear. The CDR3 consists of 13 residues. The germline gives CDR1 MNHNS, CDR2 SASEGT. V was trimmed by 2 bases and J by 5 bases, leaving 8 bases between them. The CDR3 DNA follows: TGTGCCAGCAGTGAAAATATGGGAGATACGCAGTATTTT. It specifies CASSENMGDTQYF.